Below are 32 T cell receptor beta chains sequenced from a single sample in a study of shared clonotypes between healthy human individuals. Using immunoSEQ multiplex PCR, the repertoire was profiled, and TCRdb retains in-frame clones only, with some absent. The sample includes a few million clones, roughly nine tenths of them seen just once. Sequencing input: naive CD4+ T cells sorted from blood. The subset was: CD45RA+ positively selected. The receptors come from a young man in good health.

The chain employs TRBV19 and TRBJ1-5; D is unclear. From germline, CDR1 is LNHDA and CDR2 SQIVND (reference sequence). CDR3 length: 14 residues. V dropped 3 bases and J dropped 3 bases, with 9 bases sitting between them. CDR3 in DNA: TGTGCCAGTAGTATCCACACGACCAATCAGCCCCAGCATTTT. Translated, it gives CASSIHTTNQPQHF. Based on the CDR3 plus reference TRBV19 and TRBJ1-5, the full variable domain is DGGITQSPKYLFRKEGQNVTLSCEQNLNHDAMYWYRQDPGQGLRLIYYSQIVNDFQKGDIAEGYSVSREKKESFPLTVTSAQKNPTAFYLCASSIHTTNQPQHFGDGTRLSIL.

This clone was picked up a small number of times. The chain links TRBV5-6 to TRBJ1-6; possibly TRBD1 for D (5 bases). CDR3 length: 13 residues. Trimming removed 0 bases from V and 18 bases from J, with 16 bases in between. Germline CDR1 is SGHDT and CDR2 is YYEEEE. The CDR3 loop is CASSLVGAEGSHF. CDR3 bases: TGTGCCAGCAGCTTGGTCGGGGCCGAAGGCAGCCACTTT.

V usage is TRBV7-9 and J usage is TRBJ2-2; D is unresolved. Per germline, CDR1 SEHNR and CDR2 FQNEAQ (reference sequence). V was clipped by 4 bases and J by 2 bases, with 11 bases between them. The CDR3 length is 15 residues. CDR3 in DNA: TGTGCCAGCAGCTCCGTCAATAGTAACACCGGGGAGCTGTTTTTT. This gives the protein CASSSVNSNTGELFF.

This chain uses TRBV9 with TRBJ2-7; D is unclear. Germline V gives CDR1 SGDLS, CDR2 YYNGEE. This CDR3 is 14 amino acids long. The germline V and J ends were trimmed by 4 bases and 2 bases, with 13 bases remaining between them. The CDR3 DNA reads TGTGCCAGCAGCACTGGACCCGGACCCTACGAGCAGTACTTC. Translating it yields CASSTGPGPYEQYF.

A word on this clone: The same CDR3 can be traced to other DNA sequences in this sample. V is TRBV7-9 and J is TRBJ1-2; D unresolved. Trimming took 0 bases from V and 4 from J, leaving 9 bases between them. This CDR3 comprises 14 residues. Germline V gives CDR1 SEHNR, CDR2 FQNEAQ (reference sequence). The CDR3 DNA follows: TGTGCCAGCAGCTTAGCTGGCGGGAGCTATGGCTACACCTTC. It is translated as CASSLAGGSYGYTF. Full variable domain (remainder filled in from reference TRBV7-9 and TRBJ1-2): DTGVSQNPRHKITKRGQNVTFRCDPISEHNRLYWYRQTLGQGPEFLTYFQNEAQLEKSRLLSDRFSAERPKGSFSTLEIQRTEQGDSAMYLCASSLAGGSYGYTFGSGTRLTVV.

The chain is built from TRBV21-1 and TRBJ1-1. TRBV21-1 is given as a pseudogene. There are 12 residues in the CDR3. The CDR3 reads CALFSRRGQAFF. The CDR3 region has the DNA TGTGCCCTCTTCTCCCGGAGAGGGCAAGCTTTCTTT.

Concerning this clone itself: Other nucleotide sequences from this sample produce the same CDR3. The rearrangement links TRBV2 to TRBJ1-5; tentatively, D is TRBD1 (5 bases). CDR1 SNHLY and CDR2 FYNNEI come from the germline V gene. This CDR3 contains 15 residues. V was pared by 2 bases and J by 0 bases, with 8 bases between. The CDR3 loop reads CASSESGGSNQPQHF. The CDR3 nucleotides read TGTGCCAGCAGTGAAAGCGGGGGTAGCAATCAGCCCCAGCATTTT.

As DNA, the CDR3 is TGTGCTAGTGGTTTGGGTGCTGTGGGGGGGGCCTTATCCCAGTTCTTC. Protein sequence: CASGLGAVGGALSQFF. The chain links TRBV12-5 to TRBJ2-1; a weak D match, TRBD2 (7 bases). The CDR3 length is 16 residues. With 1 base removed from V and 13 bases from J, the gap between germline ends came to 23 bases. Per germline, CDR1 LGHNT and CDR2 FRNRAP.

The rearrangement joins TRBV18 to TRBJ2-1; 11 nucleotides line up with TRBD2. The CDR3 has 16 residues. After removal of 3 bases from V and 6 bases from J, the junction contained 7 bases not matched to a gene. Germline V gene data show CDR1 as KGHSH and CDR2 as LQKENI. For the CDR3, the DNA is TGTGCCAGCTCACCCCAGGTAGCGGGGGGGATCAATGAGCAGTTCTTC. This gives the protein CASSPQVAGGINEQFF.

Only a few counts were recorded for this clone. The sample contains more than one DNA sequence encoding this CDR3. This chain joins TRBV5-1 and TRBJ2-7; TRBD2 might be the D (5 bases). V lost 0 bases to trimming and J lost 0 bases, with 7 bases between them. Germline lookup yields CDR1 SGHRS and CDR2 YFSETQ. The CDR3 is made up of 14 amino acids. CDR3 in amino acids: CASSLGGNSYEQYF. In DNA, the CDR3 is TGCGCCAGCAGCTTGGGAGGGAACTCCTACGAGCAGTACTTC. The full variable domain, in which reference TRBV5-1 and TRBJ2-7 provide the parts outside the CDR3, is KAGVTQTPRYLIKTRGQQVTLSCSPISGHRSVSWYQQTPGQGLQFLFEYFSETQRNKGNFPGRFSGRQFSNSRSEMNVSTLELGDSALYLCASSLGGNSYEQYFGPGTRLTVT.

The V gene is TRBV5-8, the J gene TRBJ2-4, with D maybe TRBD2 (6 bases). CDR1 SGHTS and CDR2 YDEGEE come from the germline V gene. V lost 4 bases and J lost 0, with 17 bases in between. The CDR3 contains 17 residues. The chain's CDR3 is CASSPERGTIAKNIQYF. The CDR3 bases are TGTGCCAGCAGCCCGGAACGGGGGACGATAGCCAAAAACATTCAGTACTTC. Variable domain in full (rest from reference TRBV5-8 and TRBJ2-4): EAGVTQSPTHLIKTRGQQATLRCSPISGHTSVYWYQQALGLGLQFLLWYDEGEERNRGNFPPRFSGRQFPNYSSELNVNALELEDSALYLCASSPERGTIAKNIQYFGAGTRLSVL.

This rearrangement joins TRBV30 to TRBJ2-7; no clear D. With 5 bases removed from V and 3 bases from J, the gap between germline ends came to 11 bases. There are 12 residues in the CDR3. Germline assignment: CDR1 GTSNPN and CDR2 SVGIG (reference sequence). CDR3 sequence: CAWAHNNYEQYF. The CDR3 nucleotides are TGTGCCTGGGCCCATAACAACTACGAGCAGTACTTC.

The chain links TRBV7-6 to TRBJ1-4, with D maybe TRBD1 (5 bases). The V end was cut by 5 bases, the J end by 5 bases, with 18 bases between. CDR3 size: 16 residues. CDR1 SGHVS and CDR2 FNYEAQ come from the germline V gene. The CDR3 coding sequence is TGTGCCAGCAGCCCCGACAGCACACGGCGGAATGAAAAACTGTTTTTT. Its translation: CASSPDSTRRNEKLFF.

As for this clone: Other DNA variants within this sample encode the same CDR3. The V gene is TRBV5-1, the J gene TRBJ1-2, with 8 bases lining up with TRBD1. Per germline, CDR1 SGHRS and CDR2 YFSETQ. This CDR3 is 13 amino acids long. The V segment lost 4 bases and the J segment 8 bases; nucleotides outside the gene matches: 7. The chain's CDR3 is CASSPGQGDGYTF. In DNA form, the CDR3 reads TGCGCCAGCAGCCCCGGACAGGGTGACGGCTACACCTTC.

The chain uses TRBV6-6 and TRBJ1-1, with D tentatively TRBD1 (6 bases). V dropped 0 bases and J dropped 5 bases, with 13 bases sitting between them. The CDR3 is made up of 15 amino acids. Germline CDR1 reads MNHNY; CDR2 reads SVGAGI (reference sequence). The CDR3: CASSYSSGEATEAFF. The CDR3 region has the DNA TGTGCCAGCAGTTACTCTTCAGGGGAGGCAACTGAAGCTTTCTTT.

The chain links TRBV30 to TRBJ2-7, with D perhaps being TRBD1 or TRBD2 (5 bases each). Germline V lookup: CDR1 GTSNPN, CDR2 SVGIG (reference sequence). The CDR3 is made up of 14 amino acids. V lost 2 bases and J lost 2, with 13 bases in between. As DNA, the CDR3 is TGTGCCTGGAGTAGGGGAAGGCGGGCCTACGAGCAGTACTTC. This sequence encodes CAWSRGRRAYEQYF.

The CDR3 DNA reads as TGTGCTAGTGGTTTGGTACTGGGCAACTCCATGAACACTGAAGCTTTCTTT. Its translation: CASGLVLGNSMNTEAFF. The chain is built from TRBV12-5 and TRBJ1-1; D not certain. V was trimmed by 0 bases and J by 0 bases, leaving 14 bases between them. The CDR3 has 17 amino acids. Germline CDR1 and CDR2: LGHNT and FRNRAP.

This clone is a singleton in its sample. The V gene is TRBV10-3, the J gene TRBJ2-7; D gene ambiguous. V was pared by 5 bases and J by 1 base, with 9 bases between. The germline gives CDR1 ENHRY, CDR2 SYGVKD. The CDR3 is made up of 13 amino acids. The CDR3 reads CAISKVESYEQYF. CDR3 in DNA: TGTGCCATCAGTAAGGTGGAATCCTACGAGCAGTACTTC.

The genes are TRBV6-1 and TRBJ2-5; D might be TRBD1 (7 bases). There are 15 residues in the CDR3. Germline CDR1 is MNHNS and CDR2 is SASEGT. The V end lost 6 bases, the J end lost 1 base, and 15 bases lay between the germline ends. This CDR3 is CASSAQGGRQETQYF. For the CDR3, the DNA is TGTGCCAGCAGCGCGCAGGGGGGCCGCCAAGAGACCCAGTACTTC.

This clone was detected only a few times. CDR3 sequence (DNA): TGCGCCAGCAGAGCCGGGACACTGAACACTGAAGCTTTCTTT. It encodes CASRAGTLNTEAFF. J is TRBJ1-1 and V is TRBV4-1, with a tentative D call TRBD1 (6 bases). This CDR3 has 14 residues. The V end was cut by 6 bases, the J end by 0 bases, with 11 bases between. Per germline, CDR1 MGHRA and CDR2 YSYEKL.

The chain links TRBV11-2 to TRBJ1-1, with a tentative D call TRBD1 (5 bases). With 1 base removed from V and 5 bases from J, the gap between germline ends came to 11 bases. The CDR3 runs 14 residues. The V gene's germline CDR1 is SGHAT and CDR2 FQNNGV. CDR3 sequence: CASSLAAGGTEAFF. CDR3 in DNA: TGTGCCAGCAGCTTAGCCGCGGGGGGAACTGAAGCTTTCTTT.

The genes are TRBV7-2 and TRBJ1-1; maybe TRBD1 (5 bases). V gave up 1 base and J gave up 1 base, with 22 bases separating them. In germline, CDR1 is SGHTA, CDR2 FQGNSA. The CDR3 runs 19 residues. CDR3 loop: CASSLGLGANGAQNTEAFF. In DNA, the CDR3 is TGTGCCAGCAGCTTAGGTCTAGGGGCTAACGGGGCCCAGAACACTGAAGCTTTCTTT.

This chain joins TRBV6-1 and TRBJ1-6; possibly TRBD1 for D (6 bases). CDR1 is MNHNS and CDR2 is SASEGT in the germline V gene. This CDR3 has 15 amino acids. The V end was cut by 2 bases, the J end by 8 bases, with 13 bases between. CDR3 region: CASSEQGNRHSPLHF. As DNA, the CDR3 is TGTGCCAGCAGTGAACAGGGGAACCGTCATTCACCCCTCCACTTT.

The chain has TRBV7-2 and TRBJ2-5, with D perhaps matching TRBD2 (5 bases). Germline values: CDR1 SGHTA, CDR2 FQGNSA. Trimming stripped 6 bases from V and 1 base from J, with 12 bases between. This CDR3 has 14 amino acids. The DNA for the CDR3 is TGTGCCAGCAGACCAAAAGCGGTCCAAGAGACCCAGTACTTC. Protein: CASRPKAVQETQYF.

V gene TRBV6-5 combines with J gene TRBJ1-3; D gene unclear. CDR3 length: 16 residues. Germline CDR1 is MNHEY and CDR2 is SVGAGI. With 4 bases removed from V and 0 bases from J, the gap between germline ends came to 13 bases. This CDR3 is CASSSSGVLSGNTIYF. For the CDR3, the DNA is TGTGCCAGCAGTTCATCAGGTGTCCTCTCTGGAAACACCATATATTTT.

Turning to this clone: Other DNA variants within this sample encode the same CDR3. The V gene is TRBV5-4, the J gene TRBJ2-2; D perhaps matches TRBD2 (6 bases). Trimming left V 3 bases short and J 2 bases short, with 8 bases between. The CDR3 contains 14 residues. Germline V gene lookup returns CDR1 SGHNT and CDR2 YYREEE (reference sequence). The DNA for the CDR3 is TGTGCCAGCAGCTGGAGGGCCAACACCGGGGAGCTGTTTTTT. The encoded protein is CASSWRANTGELFF.

This clone was observed a few times. This CDR3 is also generated by other DNA sequences in the sample. This CDR3 is CSARRDEAFF. CDR3 DNA sequence: TGCAGTGCTAGAAGAGATGAAGCTTTCTTT. The gene calls are TRBV20-1 and TRBJ1-1, with D unclear. V was trimmed by 2 bases and J by 7 bases, leaving 5 bases between them. This CDR3 has 10 amino acids. Germline V gene sequence: CDR1 DFQATT, CDR2 SNEGSKA (reference sequence).

CDR3 in DNA: TGTGCCTGGAGTGGACGGGCGAACACCGGGGAGCTGTTTTTT. Protein sequence: CAWSGRANTGELFF. The rearrangement uses TRBV30 and TRBJ2-2, with D unclear. Germline-derived CDR1 and CDR2 are GTSNPN and SVGIG (reference sequence). The CDR3 covers 14 residues. The V end lost 1 base, the J end lost 0 bases, and 6 bases lay between the germline ends. Drawing the rest from reference TRBV30 and TRBJ2-2, the complete variable domain is SQTIHQWPATLVQPVGSPLSLECTVEGTSNPNLYWYRQAAGRGLQLLFYSVGIGQISSEVPQNLSASRPQDRQFILSSKKLLLSDSGFYLCAWSGRANTGELFFGEGSRLTVL.

The rearrangement uses TRBV19 and TRBJ1-5; D perhaps matches TRBD1 (6 bases). CDR3 length: 12 amino acids. V dropped 6 bases and J dropped 7 bases, with 10 bases sitting between them. Germline V gene data show CDR1 as LNHDA and CDR2 as SQIVND (reference sequence). The CDR3 nucleotides are TGTGCCAGTAGGGCGCAGGGGCAGCCCCAGCATTTT. It encodes CASRAQGQPQHF.

The V and J genes are TRBV18 and TRBJ2-2; D is unclear. Trimming removed 5 bases at V and 0 bases at J, with 25 bases between. This CDR3 comprises 20 residues. Germline loops: CDR1 KGHSH, CDR2 LQKENI. The CDR3 DNA is TGTGCCAGCTCAGGATCCAGCCCCCGCTACAGTGGGTCGAACACCGGGGAGCTGTTTTTT. Its translation: CASSGSSPRYSGSNTGELFF.

The rearrangement joins TRBV5-6 to TRBJ1-4; possible D gene TRBD1, 6 bases. Trimming took 2 bases from V and 6 from J, leaving 8 bases between them. CDR1 SGHDT and CDR2 YYEEEE come from the germline V gene. The CDR3 totals 13 residues. In DNA form, the CDR3 reads TGTGCCAGCAGCTTACCAGGGGATGAAAAACTGTTTTTT. It codes for CASSLPGDEKLFF.

A word on this clone: In the same sample, other DNA sequences code for this CDR3. The J gene is TRBJ1-4, the V gene TRBV29-1, with TRBD1 matching over 9 bases. The V gene's germline CDR1 is SQVTM and CDR2 ANQGSEA. V shed 7 bases, J shed 4 bases, and the junction held 1 base outside the gene matches. This CDR3 region has 12 residues. The CDR3 spells CSAGQGNEKLFF. The CDR3 DNA is TGCAGCGCGGGACAGGGTAATGAAAAACTGTTTTTT.